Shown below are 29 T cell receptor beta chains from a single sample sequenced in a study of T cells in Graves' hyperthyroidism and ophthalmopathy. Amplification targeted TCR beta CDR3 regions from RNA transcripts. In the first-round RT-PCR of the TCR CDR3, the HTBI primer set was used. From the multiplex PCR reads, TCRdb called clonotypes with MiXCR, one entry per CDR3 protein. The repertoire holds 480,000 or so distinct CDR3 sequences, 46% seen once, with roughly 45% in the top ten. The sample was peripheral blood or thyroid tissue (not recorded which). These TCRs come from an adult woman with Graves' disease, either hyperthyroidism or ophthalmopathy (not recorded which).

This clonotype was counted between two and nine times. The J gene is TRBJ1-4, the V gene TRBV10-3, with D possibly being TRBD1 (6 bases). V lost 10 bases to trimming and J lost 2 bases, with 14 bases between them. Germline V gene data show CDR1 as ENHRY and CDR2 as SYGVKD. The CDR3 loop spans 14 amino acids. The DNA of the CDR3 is TGTGCCACCCTAGAGGGGGGCACTAATGAAAAACTGTTTTTT. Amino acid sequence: CATLEGGTNEKLFF.

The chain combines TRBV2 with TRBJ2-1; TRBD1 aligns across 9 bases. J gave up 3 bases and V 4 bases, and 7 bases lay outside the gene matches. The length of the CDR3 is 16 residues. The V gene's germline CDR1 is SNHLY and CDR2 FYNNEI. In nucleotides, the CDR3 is TGTGCCAGCAGTGTTTTCGGGACAGGGTTCTACAATGAGCAGTTCTTC. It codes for CASSVFGTGFYNEQFF.

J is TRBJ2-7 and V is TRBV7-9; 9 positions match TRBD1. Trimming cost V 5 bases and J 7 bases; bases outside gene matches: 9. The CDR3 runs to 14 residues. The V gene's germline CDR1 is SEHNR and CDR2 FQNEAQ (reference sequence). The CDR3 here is CASSRRDRAREQYF. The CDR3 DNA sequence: TGTGCCAGCAGCAGACGGGACAGGGCGCGGGAGCAGTACTTC. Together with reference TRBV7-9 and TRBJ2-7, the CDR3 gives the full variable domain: DTGVSQNPRHKITKRGQNVTFRCDPISEHNRLYWYRQTLGQGPEFLTYFQNEAQLEKSRLLSDRFSAERPKGSFSTLEIQRTEQGDSAMYLCASSRRDRAREQYFGPGTRLTVT.

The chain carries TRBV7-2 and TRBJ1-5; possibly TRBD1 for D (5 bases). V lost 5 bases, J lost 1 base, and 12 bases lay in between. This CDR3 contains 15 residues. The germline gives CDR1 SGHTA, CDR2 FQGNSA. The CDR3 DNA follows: TGTGCCAGCAGCCAGATCCGGGACAGCAATCAGCCCCAGCATTTT. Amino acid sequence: CASSQIRDSNQPQHF.

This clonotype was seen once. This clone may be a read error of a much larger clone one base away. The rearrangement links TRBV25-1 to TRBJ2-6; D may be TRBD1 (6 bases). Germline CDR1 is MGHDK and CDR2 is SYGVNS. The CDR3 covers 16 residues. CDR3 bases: TGTGCCAGCAGTGAACAGGGGCGCTTTGGGGCCACCGTCCTGACTTTC. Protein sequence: CASSEQGRFGATVLTF.

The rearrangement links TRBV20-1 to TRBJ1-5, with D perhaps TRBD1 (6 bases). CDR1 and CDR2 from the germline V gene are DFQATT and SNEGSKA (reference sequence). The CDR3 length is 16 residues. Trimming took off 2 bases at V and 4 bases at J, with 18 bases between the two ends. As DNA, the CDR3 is TGCAGTGCTAGACCCATGCCGAACAGGGAGAATCAGCCCCAGCATTTT. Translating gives CSARPMPNRENQPQHF.

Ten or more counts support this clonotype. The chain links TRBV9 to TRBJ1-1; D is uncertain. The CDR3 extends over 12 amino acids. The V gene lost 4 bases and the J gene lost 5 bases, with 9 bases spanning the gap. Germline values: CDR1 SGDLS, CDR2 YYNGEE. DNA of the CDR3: TGTGCCAGCAGCCCTCCGGGTACTGAAGCTTTCTTT. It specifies CASSPPGTEAFF. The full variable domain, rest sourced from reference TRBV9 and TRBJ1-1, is DSGVTQTPKHLITATGQRVTLRCSPRSGDLSVYWYQQSLDQGLQFLIQYYNGEERAKGNILERFSAQQFPDLHSELNLSSLELGDSALYFCASSPPGTEAFFGQGTRLTVV.

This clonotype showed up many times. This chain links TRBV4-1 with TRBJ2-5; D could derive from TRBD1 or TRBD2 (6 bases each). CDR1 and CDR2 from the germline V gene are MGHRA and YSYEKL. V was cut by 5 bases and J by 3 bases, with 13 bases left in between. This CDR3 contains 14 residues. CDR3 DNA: TGCGCCAGCAGCGAACGGAGGGGGGAAGAGACCCAGTACTTC. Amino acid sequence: CASSERRGEETQYF.

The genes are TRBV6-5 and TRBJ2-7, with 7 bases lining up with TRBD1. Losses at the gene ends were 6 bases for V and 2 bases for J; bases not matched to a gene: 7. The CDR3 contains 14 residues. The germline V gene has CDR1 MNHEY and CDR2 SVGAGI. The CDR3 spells CASSRRDSTYEQYF. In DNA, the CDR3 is TGTGCCAGCAGCCGACGGGACAGTACCTACGAGCAGTACTTC.

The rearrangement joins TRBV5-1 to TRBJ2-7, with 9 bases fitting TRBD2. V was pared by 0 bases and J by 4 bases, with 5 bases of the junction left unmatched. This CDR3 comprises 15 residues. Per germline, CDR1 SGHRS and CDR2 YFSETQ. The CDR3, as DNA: TGCGCCAGCAGCTTGGGGGGGACTAGCAGGTACGAGCAGTACTTC. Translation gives CASSLGGTSRYEQYF.

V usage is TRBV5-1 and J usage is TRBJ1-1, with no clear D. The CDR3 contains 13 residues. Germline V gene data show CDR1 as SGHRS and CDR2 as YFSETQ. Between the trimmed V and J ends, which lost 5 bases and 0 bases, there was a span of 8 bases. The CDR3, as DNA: TGCGCCAGCAGGGTCAGCATGAACACTGAAGCTTTCTTT. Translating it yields CASRVSMNTEAFF.

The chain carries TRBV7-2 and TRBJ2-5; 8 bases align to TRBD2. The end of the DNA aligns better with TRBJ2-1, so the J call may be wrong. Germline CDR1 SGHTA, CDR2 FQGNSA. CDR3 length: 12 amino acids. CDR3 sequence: CASSSQREYQFF. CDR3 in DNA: TGTGCCAGCAGCTCTCAGCGGGAGTATCAGTTCTTC.

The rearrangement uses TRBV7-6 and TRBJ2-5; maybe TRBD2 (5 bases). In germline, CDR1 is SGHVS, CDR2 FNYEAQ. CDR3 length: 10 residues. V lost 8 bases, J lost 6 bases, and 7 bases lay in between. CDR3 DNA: TGTGCCAGCGGGGAGCAGACCCAGTACTTC. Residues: CASGEQTQYF. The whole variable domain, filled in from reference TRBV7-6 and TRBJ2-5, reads GAGVSQSPRYKVTKRGQDVALRCDPISGHVSLYWYRQALGQGPEFLTYFNYEAQQDKSGLPNDRFSAERPEGSISTLTIQRTEQRDSAMYRCASGEQTQYFGPGTRLLVL.

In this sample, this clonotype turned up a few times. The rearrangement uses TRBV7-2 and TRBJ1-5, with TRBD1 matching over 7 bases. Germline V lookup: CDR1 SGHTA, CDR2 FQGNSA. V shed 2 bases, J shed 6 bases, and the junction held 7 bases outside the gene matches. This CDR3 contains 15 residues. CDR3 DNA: TGTGCCAGCAGCTTAAGGGGACAGCGGGGTCAGCCCCAGCATTTT. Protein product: CASSLRGQRGQPQHF.

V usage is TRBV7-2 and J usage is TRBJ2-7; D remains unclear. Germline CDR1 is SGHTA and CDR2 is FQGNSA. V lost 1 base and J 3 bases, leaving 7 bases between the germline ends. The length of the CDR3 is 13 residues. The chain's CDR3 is CASSLEAVYEQYF. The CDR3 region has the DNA TGTGCCAGCAGCTTAGAGGCGGTCTACGAGCAGTACTTC.

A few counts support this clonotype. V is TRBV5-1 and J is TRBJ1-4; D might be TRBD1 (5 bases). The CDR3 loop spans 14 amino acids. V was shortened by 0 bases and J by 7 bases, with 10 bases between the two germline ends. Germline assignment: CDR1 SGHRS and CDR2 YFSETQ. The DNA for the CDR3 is TGCGCCAGCAGCTTGGCACAGGAGGGTGAAAAACTGTTTTTT. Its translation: CASSLAQEGEKLFF.

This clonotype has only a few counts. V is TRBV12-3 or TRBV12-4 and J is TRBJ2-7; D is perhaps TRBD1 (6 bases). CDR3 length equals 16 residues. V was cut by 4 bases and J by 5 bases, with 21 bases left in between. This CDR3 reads CASSYGGQTGTHEQYF. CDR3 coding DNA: TGTGCCAGCAGTTATGGAGGCCAGACAGGAACGCACGAGCAGTACTTC.

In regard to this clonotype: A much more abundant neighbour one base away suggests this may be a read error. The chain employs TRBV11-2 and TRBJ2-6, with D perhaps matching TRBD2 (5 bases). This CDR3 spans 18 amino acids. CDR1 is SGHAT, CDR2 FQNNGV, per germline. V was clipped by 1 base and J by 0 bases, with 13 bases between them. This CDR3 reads CASSLAASRVSGANVLTF. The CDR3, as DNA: TGTGCCAGCAGCTTAGCGGCTAGCCGCGTCTCTGGGGCCAACGTCCTGACTTTC.

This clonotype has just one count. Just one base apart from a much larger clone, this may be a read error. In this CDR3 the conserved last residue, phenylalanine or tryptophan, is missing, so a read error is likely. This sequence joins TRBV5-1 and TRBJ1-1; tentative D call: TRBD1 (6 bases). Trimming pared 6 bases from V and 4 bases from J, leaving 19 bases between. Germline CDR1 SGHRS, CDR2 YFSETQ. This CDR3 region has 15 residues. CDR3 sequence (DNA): TGCGCCAGCAATTCCGTCGGGGGGGCGGCCACTGAAGCTTTCCTT. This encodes CASNSVGGAATEAFL.

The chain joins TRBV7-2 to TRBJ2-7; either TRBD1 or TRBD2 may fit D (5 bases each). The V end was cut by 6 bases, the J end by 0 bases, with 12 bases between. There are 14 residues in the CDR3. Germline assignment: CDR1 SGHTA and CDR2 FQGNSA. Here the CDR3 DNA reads TGTGCCAGCAGTGAACTAGGGACCTCCTACGAGCAGTACTTC. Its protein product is CASSELGTSYEQYF.

In DNA, the CDR3 is TGTGCCAGCAGCTCCGGGACAGGGGCCGAGAATGAGCAGTTCTTC. This codes for CASSSGTGAENEQFF. The V and J genes are TRBV7-9 and TRBJ2-1; 10 bases are shared with TRBD1. J gave up 7 bases and V 4 bases, and 7 bases lay outside the gene matches. Germline V lookup: CDR1 SEHNR, CDR2 FQNEAQ (reference sequence). The CDR3 extends over 15 amino acids.

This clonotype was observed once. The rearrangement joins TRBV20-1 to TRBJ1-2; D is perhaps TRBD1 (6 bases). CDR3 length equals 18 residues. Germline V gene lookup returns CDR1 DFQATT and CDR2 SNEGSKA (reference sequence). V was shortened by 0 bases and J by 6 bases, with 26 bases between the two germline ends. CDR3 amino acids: CSAREEFRDTSGDDGYTF. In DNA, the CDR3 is TGCAGTGCTAGAGAGGAGTTTCGGGACACTTCCGGGGACGATGGCTACACCTTC.

The CDR3 region has the DNA TGCAGCGTTGAAGCGGGGACAGGGGACGATGGCTACACCTTC. Translation: CSVEAGTGDDGYTF. The V gene is TRBV29-1, the J gene TRBJ1-2; 10 bases line up with TRBD1. The junction had 5 bases not matched to a gene; V was cut back by 1 base and J by 6 bases. CDR3 length: 14 amino acids. Germline CDR1 and CDR2: SQVTM and ANQGSEA.

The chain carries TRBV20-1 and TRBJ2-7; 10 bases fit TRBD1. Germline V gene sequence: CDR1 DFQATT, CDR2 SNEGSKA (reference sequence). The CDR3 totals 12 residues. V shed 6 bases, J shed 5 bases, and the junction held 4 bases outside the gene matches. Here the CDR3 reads CSAQDRGHEQYF. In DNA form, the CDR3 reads TGCAGTGCGCAAGACAGGGGGCACGAGCAGTACTTC.

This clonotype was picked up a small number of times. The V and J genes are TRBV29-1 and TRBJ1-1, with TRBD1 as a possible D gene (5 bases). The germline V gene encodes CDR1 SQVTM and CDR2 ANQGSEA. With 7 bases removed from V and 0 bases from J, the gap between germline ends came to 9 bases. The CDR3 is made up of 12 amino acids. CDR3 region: CSGQGLNTEAFF. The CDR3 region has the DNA TGCAGCGGGCAGGGCTTGAACACTGAAGCTTTCTTT.

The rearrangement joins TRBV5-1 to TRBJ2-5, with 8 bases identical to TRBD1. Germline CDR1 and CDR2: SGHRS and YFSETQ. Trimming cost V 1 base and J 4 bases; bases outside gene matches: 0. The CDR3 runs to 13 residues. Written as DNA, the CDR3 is TGCGCCAGCAGCTTGCAGGGGGCAGAGACCCAGTACTTC. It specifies CASSLQGAETQYF.

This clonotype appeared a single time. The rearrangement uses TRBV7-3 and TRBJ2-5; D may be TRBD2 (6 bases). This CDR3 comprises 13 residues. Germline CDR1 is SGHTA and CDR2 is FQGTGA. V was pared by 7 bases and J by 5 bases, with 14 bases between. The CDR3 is CASTWRDGETQYF. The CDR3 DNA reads TGTGCCAGCACCTGGAGGGACGGGGAGACCCAGTACTTC.

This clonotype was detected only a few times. The CDR3, as DNA: TGTGCCAGCAGCTTATATCCAGGGACTAACTATGGCTACACCTTC. Protein product: CASSLYPGTNYGYTF. This chain links TRBV7-8 with TRBJ1-2; D may be TRBD1 (5 bases). Germline V lookup: CDR1 SGHVS, CDR2 FQNEAQ. Trimming removed 2 bases at V and 0 bases at J, with 10 bases between. This CDR3 spans 15 amino acids.

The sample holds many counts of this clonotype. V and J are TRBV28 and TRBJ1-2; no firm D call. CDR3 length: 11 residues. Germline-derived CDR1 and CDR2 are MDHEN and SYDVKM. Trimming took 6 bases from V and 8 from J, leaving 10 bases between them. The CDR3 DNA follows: TGTGCCAGCAGAGAACACAGAGGCTACACCTTC. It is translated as CASREHRGYTF.